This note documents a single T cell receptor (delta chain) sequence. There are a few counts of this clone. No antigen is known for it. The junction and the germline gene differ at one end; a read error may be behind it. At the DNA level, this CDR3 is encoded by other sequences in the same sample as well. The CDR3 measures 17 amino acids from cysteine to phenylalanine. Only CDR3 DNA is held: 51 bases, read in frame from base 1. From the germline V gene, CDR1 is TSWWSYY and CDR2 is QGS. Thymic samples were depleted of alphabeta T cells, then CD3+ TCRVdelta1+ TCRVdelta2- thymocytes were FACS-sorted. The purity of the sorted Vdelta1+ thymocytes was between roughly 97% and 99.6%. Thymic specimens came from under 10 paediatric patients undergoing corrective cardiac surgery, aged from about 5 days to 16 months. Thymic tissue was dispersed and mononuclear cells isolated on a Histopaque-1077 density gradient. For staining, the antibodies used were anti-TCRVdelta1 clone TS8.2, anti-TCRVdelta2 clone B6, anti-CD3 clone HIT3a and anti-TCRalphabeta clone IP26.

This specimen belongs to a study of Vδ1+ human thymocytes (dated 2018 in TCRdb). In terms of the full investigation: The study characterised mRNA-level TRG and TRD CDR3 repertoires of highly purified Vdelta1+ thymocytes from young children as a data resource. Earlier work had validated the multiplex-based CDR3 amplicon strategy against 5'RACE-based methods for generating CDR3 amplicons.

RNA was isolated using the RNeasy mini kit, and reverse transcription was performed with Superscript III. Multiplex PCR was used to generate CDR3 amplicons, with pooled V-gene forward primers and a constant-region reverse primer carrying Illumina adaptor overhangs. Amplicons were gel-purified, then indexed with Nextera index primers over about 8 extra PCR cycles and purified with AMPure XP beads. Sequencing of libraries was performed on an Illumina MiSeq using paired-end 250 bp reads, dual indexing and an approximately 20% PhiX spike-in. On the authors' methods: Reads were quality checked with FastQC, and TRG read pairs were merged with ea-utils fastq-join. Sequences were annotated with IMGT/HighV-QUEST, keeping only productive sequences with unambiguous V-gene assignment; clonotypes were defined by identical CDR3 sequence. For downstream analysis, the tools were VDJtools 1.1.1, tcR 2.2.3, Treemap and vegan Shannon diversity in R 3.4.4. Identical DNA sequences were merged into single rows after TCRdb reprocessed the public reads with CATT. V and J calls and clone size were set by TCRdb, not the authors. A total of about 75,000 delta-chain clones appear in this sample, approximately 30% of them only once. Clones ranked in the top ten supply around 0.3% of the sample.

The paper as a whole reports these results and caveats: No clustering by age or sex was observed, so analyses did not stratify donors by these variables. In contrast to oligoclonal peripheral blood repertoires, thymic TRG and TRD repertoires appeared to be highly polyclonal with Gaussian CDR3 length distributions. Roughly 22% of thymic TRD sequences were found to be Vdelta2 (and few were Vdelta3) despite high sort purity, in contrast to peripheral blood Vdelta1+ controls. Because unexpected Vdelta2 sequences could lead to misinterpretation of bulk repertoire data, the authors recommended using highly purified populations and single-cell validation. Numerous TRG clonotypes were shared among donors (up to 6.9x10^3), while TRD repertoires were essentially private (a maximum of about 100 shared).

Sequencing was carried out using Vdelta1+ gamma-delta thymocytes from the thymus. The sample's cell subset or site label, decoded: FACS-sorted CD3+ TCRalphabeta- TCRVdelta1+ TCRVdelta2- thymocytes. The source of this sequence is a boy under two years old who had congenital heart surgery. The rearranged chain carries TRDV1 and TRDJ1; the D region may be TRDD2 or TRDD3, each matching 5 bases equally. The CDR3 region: CALGESSCSSDADKLIF. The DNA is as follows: TGTGCCCTTGGGGAATCTTCATGTTCTTCCGACGCCGATAAACTCATCTTT.